These T cell receptor beta chains were read from a single sample in a study of blood T cell repertoires in COVID-19. Sequencing used immunoSEQ multiplex PCR; TCRdb keeps in-frame clones, though not all of them. The sample includes around 320,000 clones, nearly 90% of them seen just once. Sequencing was performed on peripheral blood. The receptors were sampled from a woman in her thirties with COVID-19, enrolled during active disease. CDR3s include the opening cysteine and the closing phenylalanine or tryptophan. A D gene is named only where the DNA matches it firmly. Where a row states a size, it is once, few, many or the class of an expanded clone; other rows omit it.

D gene,clone size,CDR3 length,J gene,V gene,CDR3 DNA,CDR3 protein
NA,NA,13,TRBJ1-2,TRBV5-4,TGTGCCAGCAGCTTTTTAGCGGCTTATGGCTACACCTTC,CASSFLAAYGYTF
NA,NA,11,TRBJ1-2,TRBV30,TGTGCCTGGGAGTACGGCTATGGCTACACCTTC,CAWEYGYGYTF
NA,NA,16,TRBJ1-6,TRBV9,TGTGCCAGCAGCGTAGCCCAGGGTGGGTATAATTCACCCCTCCACTTT,CASSVAQGGYNSPLHF
TRBD2,NA,17,TRBJ2-7,TRBV5-1,TGCGCCACCAGAAGGGAGGGGCCCGGCGGCGGCTCCTACGAGCAGTACTTC,CATRREGPGGGSYEQYF
NA,NA,14,TRBJ1-5,TRBV2,TGTGCCAGCCTCGACGGAGATAGCAATCAGCCCCAGCATTTT,CASLDGDSNQPQHF
NA,few,11,TRBJ2-7,TRBV2,TGTGCCAGCAGTGGGGCGTACGAGCAGTACTTC,CASSGAYEQYF
NA,once,13,TRBJ1-1,TRBV4-1,TGCGCCAGCAGCCAAGGGGAGTGGACTGAAGCTTTCTTT,CASSQGEWTEAFF
NA,NA,11,TRBJ1-1,TRBV7-2,TGTGCCAGCAGCTACCACTTAATGGCTTTCTTT,CASSYHLMAFF
TRBD1,NA,16,TRBJ2-1,TRBV13,TGTGCCAGCAGAAAATCCGGGACAGCCGTCCACAATGAGCAGTTCTTC,CASRKSGTAVHNEQFF
TRBD2,NA,11,TRBJ2-1,TRBV7-2,TGTGCCAGCAGCCCGGGGGGGCGGCAGTTCTTC,CASSPGGRQFF
NA,NA,17,TRBJ1-4,TRBV28,TGTGCCAGCAGACCGGGACTGGTGGGGAGATCTAATGAAAAACTGTTTTTT,CASRPGLVGRSNEKLFF
TRBD2,NA,19,TRBJ2-1,TRBV29-1,TGCAGCGTTGAAGATCAGTCCCCATGGGGAGGGACCCCCTACAATGAGCAGTTCTTC,CSVEDQSPWGGTPYNEQFF
NA,NA,15,TRBJ2-7,TRBV7-9,TGTGCCAGCAGACCTAGACAGTCGAGCTCCTACGAGCAGTACTTC,CASRPRQSSSYEQYF
NA,NA,12,TRBJ1-2,TRBV2,TGTGCCAGCAGTGAAGACAGCTATGGCTACACCTTC,CASSEDSYGYTF
NA,NA,12,TRBJ2-1,TRBV18,TGTGCCAGCGTAGGTGGCGGAGATGAGCAGTTCTTC,CASVGGGDEQFF
NA,NA,13,TRBJ1-2,TRBV27,TGTGCCAGCAGCCACGGGACACCCGGCTCTCGCACCTTC,CASSHGTPGSRTF
NA,NA,12,TRBJ1-1,TRBV7-9,TGTGCCAGCAGTCTAAACAGGGTAGGGGCTTTCTTT,CASSLNRVGAFF
TRBD1,once,15,TRBJ1-5,TRBV6-1,TGTGCCAGCAGTTCCCCGACAGGGGTGGATCAGCCCCAGCATTTT,CASSSPTGVDQPQHF
NA,NA,14,TRBJ1-6,TRBV30,TGTGCCTGGAGCGGACAGTCCTATAATTCACCCCTCCACTTT,CAWSGQSYNSPLHF
TRBD1,NA,13,TRBJ1-1,TRBV5-5,TGTGCCAGCAGCCTGACAGGGGTTACTGAAGCTTTCTTT,CASSLTGVTEAFF
TRBD1,NA,14,TRBJ1-2,TRBV28,TGTGCCAGCAGGGCCCCCGGGACAGGCTATGGCTACACCTTC,CASRAPGTGYGYTF
NA,NA,14,TRBJ1-4,TRBV18,TGTGCCAGCTCACAGGAGGCAGGGGACGAAAAACTGTTTTTT,CASSQEAGDEKLFF
NA,NA,15,TRBJ1-3,TRBV6-5,TGTGCCAGCAGTTACCTTTCTCGAGCGGGAAACACCATATATTTT,CASSYLSRAGNTIYF
TRBD1,NA,12,TRBJ1-4,TRBV29-1,TGCAGCGTTGGCTGGGACAGGGAAAAACTGTTTTTT,CSVGWDREKLFF
NA,NA,15,TRBJ1-4,TRBV5-4,TGTGCCAGCAGCTTGGGGGGACACAGCAATGAAAAACTGTTTTTT,CASSLGGHSNEKLFF
NA,NA,12,TRBJ2-7,TRBV18,TGTGCCAGCTCACCGAGCAGGGACGAGCAGTACTTC,CASSPSRDEQYF
NA,NA,13,TRBJ1-2,TRBV19,TGTGCCACCGCGGACGGACTTGGCTATGGCTACACCTTC,CATADGLGYGYTF
TRBD1,NA,16,TRBJ2-1,TRBV4-1,TGCGCCAGCAGCCAAACCGGGACAGGGGGCAAGGGAGAGCAGTTCTTC,CASSQTGTGGKGEQFF
NA,NA,12,TRBJ2-3,TRBV11-2,TGTGCCAGCAGCTTCCAACTGGATACGCAGTATTTT,CASSFQLDTQYF
TRBD1,NA,13,TRBJ1-2,TRBV13,TGTGCCAGCAGCTCGCAGGGGGTGGCTGGCTACACCTTC,CASSSQGVAGYTF